What follows are 27 T cell receptor beta chains derived from one specimen sequenced in a study of blood T cell repertoires in COVID-19. Clones were sequenced by immunoSEQ multiplex PCR, and TCRdb holds only the in-frame ones, with some missing. The table lists some 97,000 clones, roughly 87% of them singletons, with over 7% in the top ten. The material sequenced was peripheral blood. These receptor sequences come from a man aged 25-45 years in a cohort sampled during active COVID-19.

The chain combines TRBV4-1 with TRBJ1-6; D might be TRBD1 (5 bases). The V gene's germline CDR1 is MGHRA and CDR2 YSYEKL. The CDR3 length is 16 residues. V lost 0 bases to trimming and J lost 7 bases, with 13 bases between them. This CDR3 is CASSQDWGLGNSPLHF. In DNA, the CDR3 is TGCGCCAGCAGCCAAGATTGGGGCCTGGGGAATTCACCCCTCCACTTT.

This clone has just a few counts. The chain combines TRBV6-5 with TRBJ2-2; TRBD1 agrees at 10 bases. CDR1 and CDR2 (germline): MNHEY, SVGAGI. With 6 bases clipped from V and 3 bases from J, the junction kept 4 bases outside the gene matches. The CDR3 consists of 15 residues. In DNA, the CDR3 is TGTGCCAGCAGGACAGGGGGCGCGGACACCGGGGAGCTGTTTTTT. It specifies CASRTGGADTGELFF.

The V call is TRBV3-1 (or the pseudogene TRBV3-2), the J call TRBJ2-6; the D is unclear. Trimming left V 3 bases short and J 0 bases short, with 6 bases between. From germline, CDR1 is LGHDT and CDR2 YNNKEL (reference sequence). The CDR3 sequence is 15 residues long. CDR3 region: CASSHLGSGANVLTF. Here the CDR3 DNA reads TGTGCCAGCAGCCACCTAGGCTCTGGGGCCAACGTCCTGACTTTC.

V usage is TRBV7-2 and J usage is TRBJ2-5, with 7 positions matching TRBD2. From germline, CDR1 is SGHTA and CDR2 FQGNSA. With 6 bases clipped from V and 7 bases from J, the junction kept 11 bases outside the gene matches. This CDR3 is built from 14 residues. CDR3 DNA: TGTGCCAGCAGTTCTCAGACTAGCCTCGGGACCCAGTACTTC. Translated: CASSSQTSLGTQYF. The full variable domain, with the rest looked up from reference TRBV7-2 and TRBJ2-5, is GAGVSQSPSNKVTEKGKDVELRCDPISGHTALYWYRQSLGQGLEFLIYFQGNSAPDKSGLPSDRFSAERTGGSVSTLTIQRTQQEDSAVYLCASSSQTSLGTQYFGPGTRLLVL.

The rearrangement joins TRBV19 to TRBJ2-5, with a weak D call TRBD1 (6 bases). Germline-derived CDR1 and CDR2 are LNHDA and SQIVND (reference sequence). The length of the CDR3 is 14 residues. Deletions cut 5 bases from V and 1 base from J, with 11 bases between. The CDR3 spells CASSPRQVQETQYF. CDR3 nucleotide sequence: TGTGCCAGTAGTCCTCGACAGGTCCAAGAGACCCAGTACTTC.

There are a few counts of this clone. The chain combines TRBV7-6 with TRBJ1-3; unclear D gene. Between the trimmed V and J ends, which lost 5 bases and 7 bases, there was a span of 18 bases. Germline CDR1 and CDR2: SGHVS and FNYEAQ. This CDR3 has 15 amino acids. CDR3 loop: CASSTDGSPWNTIYF. Here the CDR3 DNA reads TGTGCCAGCAGCACGGACGGGAGCCCGTGGAACACCATATATTTT.

The chain employs TRBV5-8 and TRBJ2-3; D is ambiguous. V lost 1 base and J lost 0, with 12 bases in between. CDR1 and CDR2 (germline): SGHTS, YDEGEE. This CDR3 is 16 amino acids long. CDR3 amino acids: CASSLRLTFSTDTQYF. CDR3 bases: TGTGCCAGCAGCTTGCGGTTAACCTTTAGCACAGATACGCAGTATTTT.

The V call is TRBV3-1 (or the pseudogene TRBV3-2), the J call TRBJ2-7, with D possibly being TRBD2 (5 bases). The CDR3 is 17 residues long. The V and J ends lost 0 bases and 5 bases respectively, with 20 bases between them. The V gene's germline CDR1 is LGHDT and CDR2 YNNKEL (reference sequence). CDR3 amino acids: CASSQDPPGGGLDEQYF. DNA of the CDR3: TGTGCCAGCAGCCAAGATCCCCCTGGAGGCGGATTGGACGAGCAGTACTTC.

The chain employs TRBV4-2 and TRBJ1-4; no clear D. The germline gives CDR1 LGHNA, CDR2 YNFKEQ. The CDR3 has 12 amino acids. The ends were cut back, 10 bases at V and 4 bases at J, with 10 bases in the middle. CDR3 DNA: TGTGCCACCGGAGGCTTTAATGAAAAACTGTTTTTT. This encodes CATGGFNEKLFF.

V usage is TRBV9 and J usage is TRBJ2-1; 12 nucleotides align to TRBD1. The CDR3 loop spans 16 amino acids. Per germline, CDR1 SGDLS and CDR2 YYNGEE. Losses at the gene ends were 4 bases for V and 10 bases for J; bases not matched to a gene: 12. The CDR3 coding sequence is TGTGCCAGCAGCCCCCTCTGGGGACAGGGGGCATGGGAGCAGTTCTTC. Encoded protein: CASSPLWGQGAWEQFF.

This chain links TRBV5-5 with TRBJ1-1; 8 bases agree with TRBD1. This CDR3 contains 15 residues. V was clipped by 5 bases and J by 7 bases; unmatched bases: 13. CDR1 and CDR2 from the germline V gene are SGHKS and YYEKEE (reference sequence). The CDR3 here is CASSREGQEMIEAFF. CDR3 DNA sequence: TGTGCCAGCAGTCGCGAGGGACAGGAGATGATTGAAGCTTTCTTT. Drawing the rest from reference TRBV5-5 and TRBJ1-1, the complete variable domain is DAGVTQSPTHLIKTRGQQVTLRCSPISGHKSVSWYQQVLGQGPQFIFQYYEKEERGRGNFPDRFSARQFPNYSSELNVNALLLGDSALYLCASSREGQEMIEAFFGQGTRLTVV.

The rearrangement joins TRBV9 to TRBJ2-7, with D tentatively TRBD2 (6 bases). The CDR3 contains 15 residues. Germline lookup yields CDR1 SGDLS and CDR2 YYNGEE. Trimming took 0 bases from V and 0 from J, leaving 10 bases between them. Written as DNA, the CDR3 is TGTGCCAGCAGCGTAGCGGGGGAGAGCTCCTACGAGCAGTACTTC. Its translation: CASSVAGESSYEQYF.

J is TRBJ2-3 and V is TRBV4-2; 9 bases agree with TRBD2. V shed 0 bases and J 5 bases; nucleotides not matched to a gene: 15. Germline CDR1 is LGHNA and CDR2 is YNFKEQ. The CDR3 sequence is 19 residues long. The CDR3 is CASSQDPWVAGEEGDTQYF. The CDR3 bases are TGTGCCAGCAGCCAAGATCCCTGGGTAGCGGGGGAAGAGGGAGATACGCAGTATTTT.

CDR3 sequence: CASIVGALSYEQYF. The CDR3 DNA sequence: TGTGCCAGCATCGTGGGGGCCCTCTCCTACGAGCAGTACTTC. The genes are TRBV2 and TRBJ2-7; TRBD1 might be the D (6 bases). The CDR3 extends over 14 amino acids. V gave up 7 bases and J gave up 0 bases, with 13 bases separating them. Germline lookup yields CDR1 SNHLY and CDR2 FYNNEI.

This chain joins TRBV18 and TRBJ1-1; TRBD1 is a possible D gene (6 bases). The germline gives CDR1 KGHSH, CDR2 LQKENI. The CDR3 is 16 amino acids. V dropped 3 bases and J dropped 0 bases, with 14 bases sitting between them. This CDR3 reads CASSPPGGAVNTEAFF. CDR3 nucleotides: TGTGCCAGCTCACCGCCTGGGGGGGCGGTGAACACTGAAGCTTTCTTT. The whole variable domain, filled in from reference TRBV18 and TRBJ1-1, reads NAGVMQNPRHLVRRRGQEARLRCSPMKGHSHVYWYRQLPEEGLKFMVYLQKENIIDESGMPKERFSAEFPKEGPSILRIQQVVRGDSAAYFCASSPPGGAVNTEAFFGQGTRLTVV.

This clone has just a few counts. This chain joins TRBV3-1 (or the pseudogene TRBV3-2) and TRBJ1-1, with D perhaps TRBD1 (6 bases). The CDR3 covers 17 residues. The V and J ends lost 1 base and 0 bases respectively, with 15 bases between them. Looked up from germline, CDR1 is LGHDT and CDR2 is YNNKEL (reference sequence). CDR3 in DNA: TGTGCCAGCAGCCAAGGAATCGGGGGGCTGATGAACACTGAAGCTTTCTTT. Translation: CASSQGIGGLMNTEAFF.

This chain links TRBV4-2 with TRBJ2-5; a weak D match, TRBD1 (5 bases). The germline V and J ends were trimmed by 2 bases and 3 bases, with 10 bases remaining between them. Germline loops: CDR1 LGHNA, CDR2 YNFKEQ. This CDR3 region has 14 residues. The CDR3 region has the DNA TGTGCCAGCAGCCAACCCGCGACAGAAGAGACCCAGTACTTC. It yields the protein CASSQPATEETQYF.

This clone was observed a few times. This chain links TRBV5-1 with TRBJ1-4; 7 bases align to TRBD1. Trimming at V came to 5 bases and at J to 0 bases, leaving 7 bases not matched to a gene. This CDR3 spans 16 amino acids. CDR1 SGHRS and CDR2 YFSETQ come from the germline V gene. CDR3 protein: CASSLGQVATNEKLFF. CDR3 nucleotide sequence: TGCGCCAGCAGTTTAGGACAGGTTGCAACTAATGAAAAACTGTTTTTT.

This chain links TRBV11-2 with TRBJ2-4; D not resolved. V gave up 2 bases and J gave up 13 bases, with 15 bases separating them. CDR1 SGHAT and CDR2 FQNNGV come from the germline V gene. The CDR3 contains 13 residues. The chain's CDR3 is CASSLRGDGPQYF. CDR3 DNA sequence: TGTGCCAGCAGCTTACGAGGTGACGGTCCCCAGTACTTC. Full variable domain (missing parts from reference TRBV11-2 and TRBJ2-4): EAGVAQSPRYKIIEKRQSVAFWCNPISGHATLYWYQQILGQGPKLLIQFQNNGVVDDSQLPKDRFSAERLKGVDSTLKIQPAKLEDSAVYLCASSLRGDGPQYFGAGTRLSVL.

J is TRBJ1-2 and V is TRBV28; 9 positions match TRBD1. CDR1 MDHEN and CDR2 SYDVKM come from the germline V gene. The junction had 8 bases not matched to a gene; V was cut back by 6 bases and J by 6 bases. CDR3 length: 14 amino acids. The DNA of the CDR3 is TGTGCCAGCAGCTCCCCGGGGACAGGGAATGGCTACACCTTC. As protein: CASSSPGTGNGYTF.

CDR3 sequence: CASAQARRSSGANVLTF. The DNA for the CDR3 is TGTGCCAGCGCACAGGCCAGGCGATCCTCTGGGGCCAACGTCCTGACTTTC. The chain has TRBV28 and TRBJ2-6; D may be TRBD1 (5 bases). The CDR3 is 17 residues long. Germline V gene lookup returns CDR1 MDHEN and CDR2 SYDVKM. The ends were cut back, 8 bases at V and 0 bases at J, with 17 bases in the middle.

The chain joins TRBV6-5 to TRBJ2-7; D call uncertain. The germline V gene has CDR1 MNHEY and CDR2 SVGAGI. V was shortened by 5 bases and J by 0 bases, with 8 bases between the two germline ends. This CDR3 contains 13 residues. CDR3 in DNA: TGTGCCAGCAGTCGTCCTTTCTCCTACGAGCAGTACTTC. Amino acids: CASSRPFSYEQYF.

This chain uses TRBV7-9 with TRBJ1-5, with unresolved D. Germline V gene lookup returns CDR1 SEHNR and CDR2 FQNEAQ (reference sequence). Trimming pared 4 bases from V and 0 bases from J, leaving 4 bases between. The CDR3 loop spans 13 amino acids. The CDR3 DNA sequence: TGTGCCAGCAGCTACAATAGCAATCAGCCCCAGCATTTT. Its protein product is CASSYNSNQPQHF.

V usage is TRBV7-2 and J usage is TRBJ2-3, with D perhaps matching TRBD2 (7 bases). This CDR3 region has 17 residues. Germline loops: CDR1 SGHTA, CDR2 FQGNSA. The V gene lost 5 bases and the J gene lost 3 bases, with 21 bases spanning the gap. In DNA form, the CDR3 reads TGTGCCAGCAGCCCCCTGGGGGCGGGGGCGGGGACAGATACGCAGTATTTT. This gives the protein CASSPLGAGAGTDTQYF.

The rearrangement uses TRBV6-5 and TRBJ2-3, with 10 bases aligning to TRBD2. Germline values: CDR1 MNHEY, CDR2 SVGAGI. V shed 4 bases, J shed 2 bases, and the junction held 6 bases outside the gene matches. The CDR3 is 16 residues long. CDR3 amino acids: CASSLLAGPYTDTQYF. The CDR3 DNA is TGTGCCAGCAGTTTACTAGCGGGGCCATACACAGATACGCAGTATTTT.

The J gene is TRBJ2-7, the V gene TRBV5-6; 7 nucleotides align to TRBD1. The J segment lost 2 bases and the V segment lost 2 bases, leaving 4 bases of the junction unmatched. The CDR3 has 14 amino acids. CDR1 SGHDT and CDR2 YYEEEE come from the germline V gene. The CDR3 DNA reads TGTGCCAGCAGCTTACAGGGGTCGACCTACGAGCAGTACTTC. Amino acids: CASSLQGSTYEQYF.

The genes are TRBV28 and TRBJ1-4, with 10 nucleotides matching TRBD1. This CDR3 comprises 16 residues. After removal of 6 bases from V and 8 bases from J, the junction contained 12 bases not matched to a gene. Germline assignment: CDR1 MDHEN and CDR2 SYDVKM. The CDR3 coding sequence is TGTGCCAGCAGCCCCAATTCCGGGACAGGGGTCGAAAAACTGTTTTTT. Amino acids: CASSPNSGTGVEKLFF.